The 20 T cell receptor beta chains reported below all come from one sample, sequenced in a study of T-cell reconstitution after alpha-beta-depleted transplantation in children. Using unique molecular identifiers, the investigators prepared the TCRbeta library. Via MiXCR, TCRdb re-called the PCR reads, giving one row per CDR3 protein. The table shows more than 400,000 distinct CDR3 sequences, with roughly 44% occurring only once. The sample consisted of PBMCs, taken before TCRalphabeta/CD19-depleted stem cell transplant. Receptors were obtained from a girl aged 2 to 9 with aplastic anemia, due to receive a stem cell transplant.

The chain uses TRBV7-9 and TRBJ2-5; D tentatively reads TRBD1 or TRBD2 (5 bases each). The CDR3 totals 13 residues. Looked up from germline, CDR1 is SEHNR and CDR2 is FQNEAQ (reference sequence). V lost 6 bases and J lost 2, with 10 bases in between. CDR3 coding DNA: TGTGCCAGCAGGGGACGGCCACAAGAGACCCAGTACTTC. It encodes CASRGRPQETQYF.

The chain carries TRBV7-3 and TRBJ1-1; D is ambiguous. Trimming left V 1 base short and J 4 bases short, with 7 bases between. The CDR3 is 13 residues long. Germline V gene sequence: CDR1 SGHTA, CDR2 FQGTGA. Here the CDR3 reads CASSLSKGTEAFF. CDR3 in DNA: TGTGCCAGCAGCTTAAGCAAGGGCACTGAAGCTTTCTTT.

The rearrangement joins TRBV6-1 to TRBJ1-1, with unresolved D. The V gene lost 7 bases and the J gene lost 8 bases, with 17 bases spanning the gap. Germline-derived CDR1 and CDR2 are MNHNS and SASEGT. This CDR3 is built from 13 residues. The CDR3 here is CASTSLVVQEAFF. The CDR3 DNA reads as TGTGCCAGCACCTCCTTGGTGGTACAGGAAGCTTTCTTT.

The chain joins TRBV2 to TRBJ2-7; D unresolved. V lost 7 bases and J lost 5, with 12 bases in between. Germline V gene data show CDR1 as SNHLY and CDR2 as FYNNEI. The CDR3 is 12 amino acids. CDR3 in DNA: TGTGCCAGCACGGCCGAGTCCCACGAGCAGTACTTC. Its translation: CASTAESHEQYF.

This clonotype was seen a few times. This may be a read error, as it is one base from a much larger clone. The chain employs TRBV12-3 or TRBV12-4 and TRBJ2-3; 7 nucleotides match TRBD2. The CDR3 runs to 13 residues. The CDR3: CTVGGGVADTQYF. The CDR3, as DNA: TGTACCGTGGGGGGGGGAGTAGCAGATACGCAGTATTTT.

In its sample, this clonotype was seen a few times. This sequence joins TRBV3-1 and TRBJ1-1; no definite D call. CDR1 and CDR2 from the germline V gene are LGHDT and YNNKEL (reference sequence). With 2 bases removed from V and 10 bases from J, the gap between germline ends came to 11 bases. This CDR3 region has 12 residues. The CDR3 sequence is CASSQNGRGAFF. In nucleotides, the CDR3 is TGTGCCAGCAGCCAAAACGGTCGGGGAGCTTTCTTT.

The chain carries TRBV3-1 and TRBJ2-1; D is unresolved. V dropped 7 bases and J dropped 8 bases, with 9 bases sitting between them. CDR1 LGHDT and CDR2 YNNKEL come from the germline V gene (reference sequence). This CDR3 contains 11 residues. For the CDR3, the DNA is TGTGCCAGCACTGTGGACGATGAGCAGTTCTTC. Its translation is CASTVDDEQFF.

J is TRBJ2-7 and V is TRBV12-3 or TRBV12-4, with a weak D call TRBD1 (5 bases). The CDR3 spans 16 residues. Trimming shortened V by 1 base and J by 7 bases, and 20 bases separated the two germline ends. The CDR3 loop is CASSLGQRDRKGEQYF. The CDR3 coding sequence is TGTGCCAGCAGTTTAGGGCAGAGAGACAGAAAGGGTGAGCAGTACTTC.

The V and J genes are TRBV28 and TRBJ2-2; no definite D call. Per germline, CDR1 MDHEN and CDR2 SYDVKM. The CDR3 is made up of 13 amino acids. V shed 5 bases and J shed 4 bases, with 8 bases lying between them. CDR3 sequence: CASSGQITGELFF. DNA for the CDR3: TGTGCCAGCAGTGGGCAAATCACCGGGGAGCTGTTTTTT.

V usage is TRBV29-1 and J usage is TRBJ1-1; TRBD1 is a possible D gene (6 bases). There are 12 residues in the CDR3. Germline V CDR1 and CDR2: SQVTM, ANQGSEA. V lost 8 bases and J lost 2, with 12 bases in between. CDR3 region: CSPRDINTEAFF. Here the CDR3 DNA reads TGCAGCCCCCGGGACATCAACACTGAAGCTTTCTTT.

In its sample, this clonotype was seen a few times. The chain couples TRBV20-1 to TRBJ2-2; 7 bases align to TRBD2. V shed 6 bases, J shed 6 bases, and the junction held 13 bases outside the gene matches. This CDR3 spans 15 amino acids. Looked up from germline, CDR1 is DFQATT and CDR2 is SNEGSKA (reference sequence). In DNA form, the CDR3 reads TGCAGTGCGTCCCGAGGTACTAGCGCGGCCGGGGAGCTGTTTTTT. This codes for CSASRGTSAAGELFF.

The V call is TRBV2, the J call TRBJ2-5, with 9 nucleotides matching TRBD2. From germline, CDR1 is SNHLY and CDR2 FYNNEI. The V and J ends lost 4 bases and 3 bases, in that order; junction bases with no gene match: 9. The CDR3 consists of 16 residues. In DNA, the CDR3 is TGTGCCAGCAGTGGACCGGGACTAGCAGCCGAAGAGACCCAGTACTTC. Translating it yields CASSGPGLAAEETQYF.

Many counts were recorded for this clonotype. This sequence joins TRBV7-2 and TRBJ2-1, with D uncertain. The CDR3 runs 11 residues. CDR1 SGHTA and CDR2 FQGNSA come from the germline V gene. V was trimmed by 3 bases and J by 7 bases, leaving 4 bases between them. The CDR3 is CASSFLNEQFF. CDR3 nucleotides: TGTGCCAGCAGCTTCCTAAATGAGCAGTTCTTC.

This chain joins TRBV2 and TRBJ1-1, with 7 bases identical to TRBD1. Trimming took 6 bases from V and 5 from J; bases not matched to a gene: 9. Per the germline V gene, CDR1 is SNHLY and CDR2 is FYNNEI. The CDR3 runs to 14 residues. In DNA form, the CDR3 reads TGTGCCAGCAGACACCAGGGGGAATGGACTGAAGCTTTCTTT. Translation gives CASRHQGEWTEAFF.

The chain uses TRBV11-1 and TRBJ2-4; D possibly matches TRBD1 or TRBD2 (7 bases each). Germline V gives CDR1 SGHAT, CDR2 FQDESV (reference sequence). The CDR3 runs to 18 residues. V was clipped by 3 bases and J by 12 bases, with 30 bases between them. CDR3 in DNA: TGTGCCAGCAGCTTCCCAGTCGGGGAGGGGGCGAAGGGGGAGGATCAGTACTTC. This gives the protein CASSFPVGEGAKGEDQYF.

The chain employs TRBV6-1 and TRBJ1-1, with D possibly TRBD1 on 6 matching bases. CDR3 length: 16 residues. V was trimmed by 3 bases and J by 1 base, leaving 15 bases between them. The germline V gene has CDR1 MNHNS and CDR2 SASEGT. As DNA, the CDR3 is TGTGCCAGCAGTGAGAGGTCGGGACACCCGAACACTGAAGCTTTCTTT. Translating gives CASSERSGHPNTEAFF.

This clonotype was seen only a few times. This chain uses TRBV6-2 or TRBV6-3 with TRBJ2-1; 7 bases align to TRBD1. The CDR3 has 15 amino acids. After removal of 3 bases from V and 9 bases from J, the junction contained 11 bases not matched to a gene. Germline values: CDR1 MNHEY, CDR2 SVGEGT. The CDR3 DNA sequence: TGTGCCAGCAGTTATGGGACAGCGCCTAATGGTGAGCAGTTCTTC. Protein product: CASSYGTAPNGEQFF.

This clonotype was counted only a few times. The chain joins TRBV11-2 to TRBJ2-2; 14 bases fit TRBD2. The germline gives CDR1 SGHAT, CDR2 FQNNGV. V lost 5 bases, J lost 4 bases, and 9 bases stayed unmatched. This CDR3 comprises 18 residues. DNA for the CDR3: TGTGCCAGCAGCCCCAGACTAGCGGGAGGGCCTGGCACCGGGGAGCTGTTTTTT. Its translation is CASSPRLAGGPGTGELFF.

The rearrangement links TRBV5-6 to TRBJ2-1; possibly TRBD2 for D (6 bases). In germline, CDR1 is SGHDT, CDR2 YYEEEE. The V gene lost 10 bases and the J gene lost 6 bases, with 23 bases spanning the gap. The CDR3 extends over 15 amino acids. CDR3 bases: TGTGCCTCTTTTCCCGGGACTCTCTTGGGCAATGAGCAGTTCTTC. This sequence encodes CASFPGTLLGNEQFF.

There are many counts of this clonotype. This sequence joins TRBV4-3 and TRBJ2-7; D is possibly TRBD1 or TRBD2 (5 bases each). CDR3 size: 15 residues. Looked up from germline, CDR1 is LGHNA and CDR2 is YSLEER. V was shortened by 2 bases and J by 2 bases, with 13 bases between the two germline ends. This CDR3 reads CASSQREGRAYEQYF. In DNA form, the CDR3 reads TGCGCCAGCAGCCAACGAGAGGGGAGAGCCTACGAGCAGTACTTC.